This TCR beta chain was retrieved from a study of cytomegalovirus exposure and HLA in healthy donors. Study outcomes and limitations: It was confirmed in vitro that a few of the CMV-associated chains were specific for CMV antigens.

The ends lost 3 bases at V and 1 base at J; junction bases unmatched: 10. The CDR3 has 17 residues. Germline V gives CDR1 SGDLS, CDR2 YYNGEE. A word on this clone: Its specificity is unknown.

The study ran its PCR with 60 Vbeta and 13 Jbeta primers. Assay used: immunoSEQ multiplex PCR; TCRdb lists only in-frame clones, some missing. The sample has 95,000 to 150,000 clones, 50% to 75% seen once; the top ten hold more than 6.5%. This TCR was sampled from a woman in her thirties or forties in good health and CMV-seropositive. Material: PBMCs. The J gene is TRBJ1-2, the V gene TRBV9, with TRBD1 matching over 9 bases. In nucleotides, the CDR3 is TGTGCCAGCAGCGCGGCGGGGACAGGGATTTTTAACTATGGCTACACCTTC. This sequence encodes CASSAAGTGIFNYGYTF.